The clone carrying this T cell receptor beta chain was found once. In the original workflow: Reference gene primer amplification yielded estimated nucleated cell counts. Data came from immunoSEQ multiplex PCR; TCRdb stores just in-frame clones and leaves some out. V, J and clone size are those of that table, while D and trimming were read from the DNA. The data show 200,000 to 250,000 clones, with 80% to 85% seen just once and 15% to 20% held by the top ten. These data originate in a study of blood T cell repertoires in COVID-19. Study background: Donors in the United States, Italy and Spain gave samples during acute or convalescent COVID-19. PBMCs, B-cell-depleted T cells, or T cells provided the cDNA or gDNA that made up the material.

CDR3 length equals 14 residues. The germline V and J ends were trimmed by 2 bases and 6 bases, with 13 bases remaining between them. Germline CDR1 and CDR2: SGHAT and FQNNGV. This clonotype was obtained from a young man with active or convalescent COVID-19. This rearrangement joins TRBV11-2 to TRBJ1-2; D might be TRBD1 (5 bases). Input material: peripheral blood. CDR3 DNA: TGTGCCAGCAGCTTAACGGCAGGAGGGGATGGCTACACCTTC. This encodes CASSLTAGGDGYTF.